The source of this TCR beta chain is a study of kidney transplant recipient with SARS-CoV-2 infection. TCRdb reanalysed the reads using MiXCR and keeps one entry per CDR3 protein. The sample holds under 250,000 distinct CDR3 sequences; more than 25% are singletons and the top ten take around 7.8%. This clonotype was picked up many times. The TCR sequence derives from a male patient younger than 45 who had COVID-19 and was a kidney transplant recipient. A subset of T cells may come from the graft donor. This specimen consisted of a blood sample, obtained at baseline and on day 111 from a kidney transplant recipient.

CDR3 in amino acids: CASSAWGGEQYF. The DNA of the CDR3 is TGTGCCAGCAGCGCCTGGGGGGGTGAGCAGTACTTC. This chain joins TRBV2 and TRBJ2-7; 7 bases are shared with TRBD2. The CDR3 spans 12 residues. With V trimmed by 6 bases and J by 7 bases, 6 bases remained unmatched. The V gene's germline CDR1 is SNHLY and CDR2 FYNNEI.